Following are 20 T cell receptor beta chains from one sample sequenced in a study of T cells in Graves' hyperthyroidism and ophthalmopathy. From RNA transcripts, TCR beta CDR3 regions were amplified. RT-PCR in the first round (using the HTBI primer set) targeted the TCR CDR3. TCRdb re-called the multiplex PCR reads with MiXCR, one entry per CDR3 protein. The sample has approximately 520,000 distinct CDR3 sequences, roughly 20% seen once. Sequences were obtained from blood. The receptors here all came from a man between 18 and 29 years old with Graves' hyperthyroidism.

The V gene is TRBV28, the J gene TRBJ1-1; perhaps TRBD1 as D (5 bases). CDR1 is MDHEN and CDR2 is SYDVKM in the germline V gene. CDR3 length: 12 amino acids. The V and J ends lost 11 bases and 2 bases respectively, with 12 bases between them. CDR3 sequence: CAGGALNTEAFF. CDR3 in DNA: TGTGCCGGAGGGGCTCTCAACACTGAAGCTTTCTTT.

This clonotype was counted ten times or more. The rearrangement links TRBV2 to TRBJ1-5; 9 nucleotides align to TRBD1. Germline CDR1 SNHLY, CDR2 FYNNEI. V was clipped by 2 bases and J by 6 bases; unmatched bases: 2. The CDR3 runs to 14 residues. The CDR3 loop reads CASSEPQGAQPQHF. CDR3 coding DNA: TGTGCCAGCAGTGAACCACAGGGGGCTCAGCCCCAGCATTTT.

The chain combines TRBV5-1 with TRBJ2-5; TRBD2 agrees at 10 bases. J gave up 1 base and V 2 bases, and 5 bases lay outside the gene matches. This CDR3 has 16 amino acids. Per germline, CDR1 SGHRS and CDR2 YFSETQ. CDR3 sequence (DNA): TGCGCCAGCAGCTTTAAGGGACTAGCGCTCCAAGAGACCCAGTACTTC. Its translation is CASSFKGLALQETQYF.

This clonotype occurred many times. The chain uses TRBV12-3 or TRBV12-4 and TRBJ1-1; D uncertain. The CDR3 spans 13 residues. V lost 1 base and J lost 5, with 8 bases in between. CDR3 loop: CASSLGLWTEAFF. In nucleotides, the CDR3 is TGTGCCAGCAGTTTAGGGCTATGGACTGAAGCTTTCTTT.

This clonotype was counted at least ten times. The chain couples TRBV12-3 or TRBV12-4 to TRBJ2-7, with D uncertain. The CDR3 covers 13 residues. Trimming took 5 bases from V and 4 from J, leaving 12 bases between them. The chain's CDR3 is CASSPPEGYEQYF. CDR3 bases: TGTGCCAGCAGTCCCCCAGAAGGGTACGAGCAGTACTTC.

This clonotype was detected ten times or more. The chain recombines TRBV10-3 with TRBJ1-1, with 8 bases lining up with TRBD1. Germline lookup yields CDR1 ENHRY and CDR2 SYGVKD. The CDR3 spans 15 residues. V was clipped by 6 bases and J by 1 base; unmatched bases: 7. This CDR3 reads CAIRPGQGPNTEAFF. In nucleotides, the CDR3 is TGTGCCATCAGACCCGGACAGGGACCGAACACTGAAGCTTTCTTT.

This clonotype came up many times. The rearrangement joins TRBV29-1 to TRBJ2-7; either TRBD1 or TRBD2 may supply D (5 bases each). Trimming shortened V by 7 bases and J by 0 bases, and 16 bases separated the two germline ends. Germline values: CDR1 SQVTM, CDR2 ANQGSEA. The CDR3 loop spans 14 amino acids. In DNA form, the CDR3 reads TGCAGCGCTCGGGCCCCAGGGAGCTCCTACGAGCAGTACTTC. Protein: CSARAPGSSYEQYF.

This clonotype was detected many times. The chain couples TRBV6-2 or TRBV6-3 to TRBJ1-1, with D possibly being TRBD1 (5 bases). Trimming took off 5 bases at V and 2 bases at J, with 12 bases between the two ends. Germline V lookup: CDR1 MNHEY, CDR2 SVGEGT. This CDR3 is 14 amino acids long. The CDR3 sequence: CASSPTELNTEAFF. The CDR3, as DNA: TGTGCCAGCAGTCCGACAGAGCTAAACACTGAAGCTTTCTTT.

This clonotype was counted ten times or more. This chain links TRBV28 with TRBJ2-2, with 7 positions matching TRBD1. Trimming removed 5 bases from V and 2 bases from J; junction bases left unmatched: 5. The CDR3 spans 15 residues. The V gene's germline CDR1 is MDHEN and CDR2 SYDVKM. The CDR3 protein is CASSLTGSNTGELFF. CDR3 DNA sequence: TGTGCCAGCAGTCTGACAGGGTCCAACACCGGGGAGCTGTTTTTT. The full variable domain, in which reference TRBV28 and TRBJ2-2 provide the parts outside the CDR3, is DVKVTQSSRYLVKRTGEKVFLECVQDMDHENMFWYRQDPGLGLRLIYFSYDVKMKEKGDIPEGYSVSREKKERFSLILESASTNQTSMYLCASSLTGSNTGELFFGEGSRLTVL.

V usage is TRBV12-3 or TRBV12-4 and J usage is TRBJ1-1, with 11 bases matching TRBD1. J gave up 5 bases and V 0 bases, and 8 bases lay outside the gene matches. The CDR3 spans 17 residues. Written as DNA, the CDR3 is TGTGCCAGCAGTTTAGCGGGACAGGGGGACGGTTGGACTGAAGCTTTCTTT. This translates into CASSLAGQGDGWTEAFF.

There are many counts of this clonotype. The genes are TRBV6-1 and TRBJ1-5; D uncertain. Germline CDR1 and CDR2: MNHNS and SASEGT. Between the trimmed V and J ends, which lost 2 bases and 1 base, there was a span of 6 bases. The CDR3 extends over 14 amino acids. The CDR3 DNA follows: TGTGCCAGCAGTGAACGGTGGAGCAATCAGCCCCAGCATTTT. Amino acids: CASSERWSNQPQHF.

The chain employs TRBV13 and TRBJ1-2; D call uncertain. Between the trimmed V and J ends, which lost 5 bases and 6 bases, there was a span of 19 bases. This CDR3 has 15 residues. Germline V gives CDR1 PRHDT, CDR2 FYEKMQ (reference sequence). The CDR3 bases are TGTGCCAGCAGCCTAAGTAGGAGTCAAGGGCATGGCTACACCTTC. Protein: CASSLSRSQGHGYTF.

There are many counts of this clonotype. The gene calls are TRBV28 and TRBJ2-7; possibly TRBD2 for D (5 bases). Deletions cut 6 bases from V and 4 bases from J, with 16 bases between. This CDR3 is 14 amino acids long. Germline values: CDR1 MDHEN, CDR2 SYDVKM. CDR3 bases: TGTGCCAGCAGCCCCAGTGATGGAGGTTACGAGCAGTACTTC. Translated, it gives CASSPSDGGYEQYF.

The V gene is TRBV2, the J gene TRBJ1-5, with 7 bases that match TRBD1. The length of the CDR3 is 13 residues. Per germline, CDR1 SNHLY and CDR2 FYNNEI. With 9 bases clipped from V and 0 bases from J, the junction kept 2 bases outside the gene matches. This CDR3 reads CASDRASNQPQHF. DNA for the CDR3: TGTGCCAGTGACAGGGCTAGCAATCAGCCCCAGCATTTT.

This clonotype showed up many times. The junction departs from the called germline gene at one end, perhaps through a read error. This chain uses TRBV15 with TRBJ1-2; D possibly corresponds to TRBD1 (6 bases). Germline CDR1 LNHNV, CDR2 YYDKDF (reference sequence). CDR3 length: 13 amino acids. The CDR3 sequence is CATSRGSSVEGDF. CDR3 DNA: TGTGCCACCAGCAGAGGTTCGAGTGTCGAGGGGGACTTC.

V usage is TRBV6-1 and J usage is TRBJ2-4; TRBD2 might be the D (7 bases). The CDR3 length is 13 residues. Trimming pared 10 bases from V and 1 base from J, leaving 11 bases between. Germline loops: CDR1 MNHNS, CDR2 SASEGT. This CDR3 reads CAKAGAAKNIQYF. The CDR3 DNA sequence: TGTGCCAAGGCGGGGGCGGCCAAAAACATTCAGTACTTC.

The chain's CDR3 is CAWSADRGLDEQYF. The CDR3 region has the DNA TGTGCCTGGAGTGCCGACAGGGGGCTCGACGAGCAGTACTTC. The chain carries TRBV30 and TRBJ2-7; TRBD1 aligns across 10 bases. Germline loops: CDR1 GTSNPN, CDR2 SVGIG (reference sequence). The CDR3 length is 14 residues. Trimming took 1 base from V and 5 from J; bases not matched to a gene: 5.

The sample holds many counts of this clonotype. The CDR3 reads CASSLAGGRSGNTIYF. For the CDR3, the DNA is TGTGCCAGCAGTTTAGCGGGGGGTAGAAGTGGAAACACCATATATTTT. The V call is TRBV12-3 or TRBV12-4, the J call TRBJ1-3; possibly TRBD1 for D (5 bases). Deletions cut 0 bases from V and 3 bases from J, with 12 bases between. The CDR3 runs to 16 residues.

A word on this clonotype: The junction differs from germline at one of its ends, possibly a read error. The rearrangement links TRBV28 to TRBJ2-7; 8 nucleotides line up with TRBD2. This CDR3 spans 14 amino acids. From germline, CDR1 is MDHEN and CDR2 SYDVKM. The CDR3 reads CASSLPFAGGPTVF. In DNA form, the CDR3 reads TGTGCCAGCAGTCTCCCCTTCGCGGGAGGCCCTACTGTCTTC.

This clonotype was seen many times. The chain is built from TRBV12-3 or TRBV12-4 and TRBJ1-5, with 11 bases lining up with TRBD1. V dropped 5 bases and J dropped 2; count of bases not matched to a gene: 2. The CDR3 has 15 amino acids. CDR3 loop: CASSRTGGGNQPQHF. The CDR3 nucleotides read TGTGCCAGCAGTAGGACAGGGGGCGGCAATCAGCCCCAGCATTTT.